These 11 T cell receptor beta chains share one sample of origin, sequenced in a study of T cell responses to AZD1222 COVID-19 vaccine. The method was immunoSEQ multiplex PCR; TCRdb's version includes in-frame clones alone and lacks a portion of them. This table has roughly 99,000 clones, more than 75% appearing once. The material was peripheral blood, obtained on day 0 of AZD1222 vaccination. The source is an adult in good health.

The chain carries TRBV6-1 and TRBJ1-1; 8 bases match TRBD1. In germline, CDR1 is MNHNS, CDR2 SASEGT. This CDR3 has 14 residues. With V trimmed by 2 bases and J by 8 bases, 7 bases remained unmatched. The CDR3 nucleotides are TGTGCCAGCAGTGAACGACAGGGGTGGGTCGAAGCTTTCTTT. It translates to CASSERQGWVEAFF.

The rearrangement links TRBV2 to TRBJ2-1; maybe TRBD2 (7 bases). The CDR3 sequence is 15 residues long. The germline V gene encodes CDR1 SNHLY and CDR2 FYNNEI. V gave up 3 bases and J gave up 2 bases, with 11 bases separating them. The CDR3, as DNA: TGTGCCAGCAGTGAGGAGGGGGGGGCCTACAATGAGCAGTTCTTC. This translates into CASSEEGGAYNEQFF.

This chain connects TRBV7-2 to TRBJ2-3; the match to TRBD2 covers 11 bases. The CDR3 has 13 amino acids. Per germline, CDR1 SGHTA and CDR2 FQGNSA. Losses at the gene ends were 9 bases for V and 6 bases for J; bases not matched to a gene: 5. The CDR3 loop reads CARSSGGADTQYF. The CDR3 region has the DNA TGTGCCAGAAGTAGCGGGGGGGCGGATACGCAGTATTTT.

This chain links TRBV11-2 with TRBJ1-6, with D tentatively TRBD1 (5 bases). Trimming left V 0 bases short and J 11 bases short, with 14 bases between. The CDR3 has 15 residues. Germline CDR1 reads SGHAT; CDR2 reads FQNNGV. This CDR3 reads CASSLDGQGLTPLHF. The CDR3 region has the DNA TGTGCCAGCAGCTTAGACGGTCAGGGTCTTACACCCCTCCACTTT.

The V and J genes are TRBV5-1 and TRBJ1-4; possibly TRBD1 for D (6 bases). The germline gives CDR1 SGHRS, CDR2 YFSETQ. The CDR3 runs to 16 residues. With 0 bases removed from V and 5 bases from J, the gap between germline ends came to 14 bases. This CDR3 reads CASSLATGGENEKLFF. DNA for the CDR3: TGCGCCAGCAGCTTGGCCACGGGGGGCGAAAATGAAAAACTGTTTTTT.

The gene calls are TRBV18 and TRBJ1-1; 7 bases line up with TRBD1. CDR1 is KGHSH and CDR2 is LQKENI in the germline V gene. V lost 2 bases to trimming and J lost 4 bases; unmatched junction nucleotides: 13. The CDR3 is made up of 17 amino acids. CDR3 bases: TGTGCCAGCTCACCAAATGCGGCAGGGGGATCGGGCACTGAAGCTTTCTTT. Amino acid sequence: CASSPNAAGGSGTEAFF.

V usage is TRBV5-1 and J usage is TRBJ1-1, with a tentative D call TRBD1 (6 bases). Between the trimmed V and J ends, which lost 5 bases and 10 bases, there was a span of 18 bases. The CDR3 sequence is 13 residues long. In germline, CDR1 is SGHRS, CDR2 YFSETQ. The CDR3 bases are TGCGCCAGCAGGAATGGGGGCGCGAGTTCAGCTTTCTTT. Protein sequence: CASRNGGASSAFF.

The chain couples TRBV4-3 to TRBJ2-2; D is perhaps TRBD1 or TRBD2 (5 bases each). Between the trimmed V and J ends, which lost 6 bases and 0 bases, there was a span of 11 bases. This CDR3 is built from 15 residues. CDR1 is LGHNA and CDR2 is YSLEER in the germline V gene. Here the CDR3 reads CASRAGTANTGELFF. CDR3 DNA: TGCGCCAGCAGGGCCGGGACGGCGAACACCGGGGAGCTGTTTTTT.

The J gene is TRBJ1-2, the V gene TRBV10-1, with D possibly matching TRBD1 (6 bases). The germline CDR1 and CDR2 sequences are WNHNN and SYGVQD (reference sequence). This CDR3 region has 16 residues. The ends were cut back, 2 bases at V and 5 bases at J, with 18 bases in the middle. CDR3 protein: CASSERADQGLYGYTF. CDR3 coding DNA: TGCGCCAGCAGTGAGAGGGCAGATCAGGGGTTGTATGGCTACACCTTC.

V and J are TRBV5-6 and TRBJ1-1; the D gene is possibly TRBD1 (5 bases). Between the trimmed V and J ends, which lost 3 bases and 8 bases, there was a span of 20 bases. Germline-derived CDR1 and CDR2 are SGHDT and YYEEEE. This CDR3 comprises 15 residues. The CDR3 DNA follows: TGTGCCAGCAGCTCGAATGGCGGGGACGTAAGGGAAGCTTTCTTT. Protein: CASSSNGGDVREAFF.

V usage is TRBV4-3 and J usage is TRBJ1-4; D possibly corresponds to TRBD1 (5 bases). Germline V lookup: CDR1 LGHNA, CDR2 YSLEER. The V gene lost 2 bases and the J gene lost 0 bases, with 16 bases spanning the gap. The CDR3 is made up of 18 amino acids. CDR3 sequence: CASSQSLLGVSTNEKLFF. In nucleotides, the CDR3 is TGCGCCAGCAGCCAAAGCCTCTTGGGGGTCTCAACTAATGAAAAACTGTTTTTT.